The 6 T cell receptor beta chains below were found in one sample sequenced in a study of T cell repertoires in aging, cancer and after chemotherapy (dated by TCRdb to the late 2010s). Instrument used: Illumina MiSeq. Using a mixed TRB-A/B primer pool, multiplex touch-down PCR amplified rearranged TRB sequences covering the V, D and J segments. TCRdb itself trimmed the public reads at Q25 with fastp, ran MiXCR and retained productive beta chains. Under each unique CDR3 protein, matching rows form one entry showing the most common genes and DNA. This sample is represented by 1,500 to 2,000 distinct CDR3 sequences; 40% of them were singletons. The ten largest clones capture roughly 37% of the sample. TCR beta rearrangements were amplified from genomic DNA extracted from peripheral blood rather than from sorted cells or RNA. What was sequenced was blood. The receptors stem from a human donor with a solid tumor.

The CDR3 loop is CASSRGQLHSGNTIYF. The CDR3 DNA sequence: TGTGCCAGCAGCCGAGGACAGCTCCACTCTGGAAACACCATATATTTT. This chain connects TRBV6-1 to TRBJ1-3; D might be TRBD1 (6 bases). The CDR3 is 16 amino acids. V shed 6 bases and J shed 0 bases, with 15 bases lying between them. Germline loops: CDR1 MNHNS, CDR2 SASEGT.

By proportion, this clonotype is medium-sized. CDR3 DNA: TGTGCCAGCAGCGCCCGGGACAGGGGGCCTGCGAACACCGGGGAGCTGTTTTTT. It is translated as CASSARDRGPANTGELFF. This chain connects TRBV11-1 to TRBJ2-2, with 12 bases that match TRBD1. CDR1 is SGHAT, CDR2 FQDESV, per germline (reference sequence). CDR3 length equals 18 residues. After removal of 5 bases from V and 0 bases from J, the junction contained 7 bases not matched to a gene.

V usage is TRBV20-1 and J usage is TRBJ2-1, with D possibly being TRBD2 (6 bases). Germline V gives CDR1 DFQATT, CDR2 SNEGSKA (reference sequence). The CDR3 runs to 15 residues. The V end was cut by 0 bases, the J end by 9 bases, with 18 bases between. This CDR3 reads CSARDPWGGFIEQFF. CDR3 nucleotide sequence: TGCAGTGCTAGAGATCCCTGGGGAGGATTCATTGAGCAGTTCTTC.

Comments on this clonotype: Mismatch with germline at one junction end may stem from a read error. CDR3 DNA sequence: TGTGCCATCAGTGACACAGGGGGTGGACAAGAGACCCAGTACTTC. This gives the protein CAISDTGGGQETQYF. This sequence joins TRBV6-5 and TRBJ2-5; 8 bases agree with TRBD1. The CDR3 sequence is 15 residues long. Germline CDR1 is MNHEY and CDR2 is SVGAGI.

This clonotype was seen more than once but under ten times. The CDR3 nucleotides read TGTGCCAGCAGCTTAACCGGCCAGGCTTCCTACGAGCAGTACTTC. This translates into CASSLTGQASYEQYF. The chain recombines TRBV7-2 with TRBJ2-7; D not certain. V lost 2 bases, J lost 1 base, and 12 bases lay in between. The CDR3 has 15 residues. The germline V gene has CDR1 SGHTA and CDR2 FQGNSA. The complete variable domain, with remaining parts taken from reference TRBV7-2 and TRBJ2-7, reads GAGVSQSPSNKVTEKGKDVELRCDPISGHTALYWYRQSLGQGLEFLIYFQGNSAPDKSGLPSDRFSAERTGGSVSTLTIQRTQQEDSAVYLCASSLTGQASYEQYFGPGTRLTVT.

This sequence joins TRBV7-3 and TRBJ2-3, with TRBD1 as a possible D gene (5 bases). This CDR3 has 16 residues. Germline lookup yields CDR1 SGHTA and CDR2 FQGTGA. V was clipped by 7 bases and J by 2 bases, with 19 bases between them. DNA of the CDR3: TGTGCCAGCACCCTTCGAGTGGGGCTAGACACAGATACGCAGTATTTT. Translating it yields CASTLRVGLDTDTQYF.